This passage covers 21 T cell receptor beta chains from one sample sequenced in a study of spatial heterogeneity in lung cancer. Time point specified: sample taken at primary tumor resection. TCRdb itself ran the 5' RACE reads through MiXCR, one entry per CDR3 protein. The table includes tens of thousands of distinct CDR3 sequences, about 7.8% detected once. This specimen was PBMCs, taken at surgery. The receptors here all came from a male donor with early-stage non-small cell lung cancer.

This clonotype appeared a few times. This sequence joins TRBV6-1 and TRBJ1-5; D is unclear. There are 13 residues in the CDR3. CDR1 is MNHNS and CDR2 is SASEGT in the germline V gene. Trimming left V 6 bases short and J 4 bases short, with 10 bases between. The CDR3 bases are TGTGCCAGCAGCTGGGAAAGAAATCAGCCCCAGCATTTT. Protein: CASSWERNQPQHF.

This rearrangement joins TRBV5-4 to TRBJ1-1; D is perhaps TRBD1 (6 bases). V dropped 4 bases and J dropped 3 bases, with 13 bases sitting between them. Germline V lookup: CDR1 SGHNT, CDR2 YYREEE (reference sequence). The CDR3 is 14 amino acids. The CDR3 is CASSPRGMDTEAFF. The CDR3 DNA reads TGTGCCAGCAGCCCCAGGGGAATGGACACTGAAGCTTTCTTT.

This clonotype was seen only a few times. The chain joins TRBV15 to TRBJ1-5; a possible D gene is TRBD1 (6 bases). The germline gives CDR1 LNHNV, CDR2 YYDKDF (reference sequence). V was trimmed by 4 bases and J by 0 bases, leaving 13 bases between them. There are 16 residues in the CDR3. The CDR3 DNA reads TGTGCCACCAGCAAACCGGGACACCTTAGCAATCAGCCCCAGCATTTT. This codes for CATSKPGHLSNQPQHF.

This clonotype was detected many times. The CDR3 nucleotides are TGCGCCAGCAGCCAAGAAGGTTCCTACACCTCACCCCTCCACTTT. It specifies CASSQEGSYTSPLHF. V and J are TRBV4-3 and TRBJ1-6; D not certain. Per germline, CDR1 LGHNA and CDR2 YSLEER. The CDR3 has 15 amino acids. Trimming left V 0 bases short and J 10 bases short, with 13 bases between.

This clonotype was observed a few times. The CDR3 coding sequence is TGTGCCAGTCGGCTCAGGACAGGGGGCCGGTCCTATAATTCACCCCTCCACTTT. Protein sequence: CASRLRTGGRSYNSPLHF. J is TRBJ1-6 and V is TRBV21-1; TRBD1, the D gene given by the table, was not confirmed from the DNA. TRBV21-1 is assigned pseudogene status. The CDR3 extends over 18 amino acids.

In this sample, this clonotype turned up a few times. The rearrangement joins TRBV20-1 to TRBJ2-7, with TRBD2 matching 10 bases. The V segment lost 4 bases and the J segment 3 bases; nucleotides outside the gene matches: 9. From germline, CDR1 is DFQATT and CDR2 SNEGSKA (reference sequence). The CDR3 spans 15 residues. CDR3 sequence reads: CSAKPSGRGYYEQYF. The CDR3 DNA reads as TGCAGTGCTAAACCTAGCGGGAGAGGGTACTACGAGCAGTACTTC.

This clonotype was counted only a few times. V usage is TRBV7-2 and J usage is TRBJ2-1, with D uncertain. Germline assignment: CDR1 SGHTA and CDR2 FQGNSA. The length of the CDR3 is 12 residues. V dropped 3 bases and J dropped 6 bases, with 6 bases sitting between them. The CDR3 region has the DNA TGTGCCAGCAGCTTTAAGGCCAATGAGCAGTTCTTC. This gives the protein CASSFKANEQFF.

This clonotype was recorded a few times. The gene calls are TRBV19 and TRBJ2-1; 8 nucleotides line up with TRBD1. Germline CDR1 LNHDA, CDR2 SQIVND (reference sequence). V shed 5 bases and J 0 bases; nucleotides not matched to a gene: 3. CDR3 size: 15 residues. The CDR3 sequence: CASSEDRGSYNEQFF. CDR3 in DNA: TGTGCCAGTAGTGAAGACAGGGGCTCCTACAATGAGCAGTTCTTC. Variable domain in full (rest from reference TRBV19 and TRBJ2-1): DGGITQSPKYLFRKEGQNVTLSCEQNLNHDAMYWYRQDPGQGLRLIYYSQIVNDFQKGDIAEGYSVSREKKESFPLTVTSAQKNPTAFYLCASSEDRGSYNEQFFGPGTRLTVL.

This clonotype was seen repeatedly, ten times or more. The chain is built from TRBV12-3 or TRBV12-4 and TRBJ1-1; possibly TRBD1 for D (6 bases). Trimming took off 6 bases at V and 11 bases at J, with 16 bases between the two ends. The length of the CDR3 is 12 residues. CDR3 DNA sequence: TGTGCCAGCAGCCGGGACACCATCTGGGCTTTCTTT. Translated: CASSRDTIWAFF.

This clonotype was seen more than once but under ten times. The V and J genes are TRBV20-1 and TRBJ1-2; D may be TRBD1 (5 bases). Trimming removed 4 bases at V and 2 bases at J, with 17 bases between. The CDR3 is made up of 15 amino acids. Germline-derived CDR1 and CDR2 are DFQATT and SNEGSKA (reference sequence). The CDR3 reads CSAKATQHRNYGYTF. CDR3 nucleotide sequence: TGCAGTGCTAAAGCCACGCAGCACAGGAACTATGGCTACACCTTC.

There are many counts of this clonotype. The V and J genes are TRBV12-3 or TRBV12-4 and TRBJ2-5; D might be TRBD2 (5 bases). This CDR3 is built from 13 residues. V shed 7 bases and J shed 4 bases, with 13 bases lying between them. CDR3 loop: CASTWTARETQYF. For the CDR3, the DNA is TGTGCCAGCACCTGGACTGCTCGAGAGACCCAGTACTTC.

This rearrangement joins TRBV5-1 to TRBJ1-1; no clear D. The CDR3 length is 14 residues. Trimming left V 4 bases short and J 0 bases short, with 10 bases between. The germline V gene has CDR1 SGHRS and CDR2 YFSETQ. The CDR3 DNA reads TGCGCCAGCAGCATGGAGTCAGTGAACACTGAAGCTTTCTTT. This codes for CASSMESVNTEAFF. The variable domain in full, with the rest retrieved from reference TRBV5-1 and TRBJ1-1, is KAGVTQTPRYLIKTRGQQVTLSCSPISGHRSVSWYQQTPGQGLQFLFEYFSETQRNKGNFPGRFSGRQFSNSRSEMNVSTLELGDSALYLCASSMESVNTEAFFGQGTRLTVV.

CDR3 DNA: TGTGCCAGCAGCTACGGACAGTACACTGAAGCTTTCTTT. The encoded protein is CASSYGQYTEAFF. J is TRBJ1-1 and V is TRBV7-9, with D perhaps matching TRBD1 (6 bases). CDR3 length: 13 residues. The germline CDR1 and CDR2 sequences are SEHNR and FQNEAQ (reference sequence). Deletions cut 4 bases from V and 3 bases from J, with 9 bases between.

This clonotype was recorded many times. The V gene is TRBV7-3, the J gene TRBJ2-1, with 15 nucleotides matching TRBD2. Trimming at V came to 4 bases and at J to 9 bases, leaving 10 bases not matched to a gene. This CDR3 is built from 17 residues. Germline assignment: CDR1 SGHTA and CDR2 FQGTGA. CDR3 sequence: CASSSETGLAGGGEQFF. The CDR3 region has the DNA TGTGCCAGCAGCTCAGAGACGGGACTAGCGGGAGGCGGTGAGCAGTTCTTC.

The chain employs TRBV7-2 and TRBJ2-5; no firm D call. Looked up from germline, CDR1 is SGHTA and CDR2 is FQGNSA. V was clipped by 0 bases and J by 4 bases, with 12 bases between them. The CDR3 spans 15 residues. The CDR3 sequence is CASSLAPRPLETQYF. CDR3 nucleotide sequence: TGTGCCAGCAGCTTAGCCCCCCGGCCCTTAGAGACCCAGTACTTC.

As for this clonotype: A clone one base away is much larger, so this may be a read error. The chain combines TRBV13 with TRBJ2-7; TRBD2 might be the D (6 bases). The CDR3 loop spans 17 amino acids. V was clipped by 3 bases and J by 7 bases, with 25 bases between them. Germline V gene sequence: CDR1 PRHDT, CDR2 FYEKMQ (reference sequence). The CDR3 is CASSFFAGGTARGEQYF. The DNA for the CDR3 is TGTGCCAGCAGCTTTTTCGCTGGAGGGACCGCACGGGGAGAGCAGTACTTC.

This clonotype was seen repeatedly, ten times or more. J is TRBJ2-6 and V is TRBV10-3, with D hard to call. Germline V gives CDR1 ENHRY, CDR2 SYGVKD. Trimming took 6 bases from V and 0 from J, leaving 3 bases between them. The CDR3 totals 13 residues. The CDR3 protein is CAISSSGANVLTF. CDR3 nucleotide sequence: TGTGCCATCAGCTCCTCTGGGGCCAACGTCCTGACTTTC.

This clonotype was detected ten times or more. The chain joins TRBV6-5 to TRBJ1-2; 8 positions match TRBD1. CDR1 and CDR2 from the germline V gene are MNHEY and SVGAGI. This CDR3 is built from 13 residues. Trimming took 6 bases from V and 3 from J; bases not matched to a gene: 3. CDR3 loop: CASRDRADYGYTF. In DNA form, the CDR3 reads TGTGCCAGCAGGGACAGGGCCGACTATGGCTACACCTTC.

This clonotype has a count of ten or more. This chain uses TRBV24-1 with TRBJ1-2, with TRBD1 identical over 8 bases. The J segment lost 4 bases and the V segment lost 4 bases, leaving 1 base of the junction unmatched. The V gene's germline CDR1 is KGHDR and CDR2 SFDVKD. The length of the CDR3 is 13 residues. CDR3 sequence (DNA): TGTGCCACCAGTGAGGGACAGGCCTATGGCTACACCTTC. Residues: CATSEGQAYGYTF.

This clonotype was counted a few times. The chain carries TRBV20-1 and TRBJ2-3; D is unresolved. The CDR3 is 14 residues long. The V gene's germline CDR1 is DFQATT and CDR2 SNEGSKA (reference sequence). Trimming stripped 2 bases from V and 4 bases from J, with 13 bases between. CDR3 loop: CSARTTGNSDTQYF. The DNA of the CDR3 is TGCAGTGCTAGAACAACGGGCAACTCAGATACGCAGTATTTT.

A few counts support this clonotype. This rearrangement joins TRBV28 to TRBJ2-1; weak D call: TRBD1 (6 bases). Per the germline V gene, CDR1 is MDHEN and CDR2 is SYDVKM. This CDR3 spans 16 amino acids. V was pared by 3 bases and J by 5 bases, with 17 bases between. CDR3 nucleotide sequence: TGTGCCAGCAGTTTCGAGGAGGCAGGGGCCAACAATGAGCAGTTCTTC. Its protein is CASSFEEAGANNEQFF. Full variable domain (rest looked up from reference TRBV28 and TRBJ2-1): DVKVTQSSRYLVKRTGEKVFLECVQDMDHENMFWYRQDPGLGLRLIYFSYDVKMKEKGDIPEGYSVSREKKERFSLILESASTNQTSMYLCASSFEEAGANNEQFFGPGTRLTVL.